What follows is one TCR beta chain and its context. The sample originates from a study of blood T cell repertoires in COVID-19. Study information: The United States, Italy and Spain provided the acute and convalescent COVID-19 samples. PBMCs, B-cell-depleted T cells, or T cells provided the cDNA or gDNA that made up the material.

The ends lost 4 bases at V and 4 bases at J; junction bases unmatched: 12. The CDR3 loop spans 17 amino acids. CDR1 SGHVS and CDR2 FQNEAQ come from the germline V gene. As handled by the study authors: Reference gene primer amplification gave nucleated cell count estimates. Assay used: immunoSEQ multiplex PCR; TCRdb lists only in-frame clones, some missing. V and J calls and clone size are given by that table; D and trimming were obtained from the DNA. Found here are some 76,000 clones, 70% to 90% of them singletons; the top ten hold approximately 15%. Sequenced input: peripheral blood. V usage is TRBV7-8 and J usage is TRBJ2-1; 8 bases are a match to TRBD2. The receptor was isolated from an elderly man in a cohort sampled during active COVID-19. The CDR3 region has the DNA TGTGCCAGCAGCTCACCGGAGGGGCGGGGGGTTTACAATGAGCAGTTCTTC. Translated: CASSSPEGRGVYNEQFF.